There are a few counts of the clone carrying this TCR beta chain. TCRdb called the 5' RACE reads again in MiXCR, with one record for every CDR3 protein. The table has around 98,000 distinct CDR3 sequences, approximately 15% seen once. The sample is drawn from a study of T cells of healthy individuals. This receptor was obtained from a human donor in good health.

CDR3 residues: CASSFEGRSSPLHF. In nucleotides, the CDR3 is TGTGCCAGCAGCTTCGAGGGCCGCTCTTCACCCCTCCACTTT. The rearrangement joins TRBV13 to TRBJ1-6; unclear D gene. V shed 3 bases and J shed 9 bases, with 12 bases lying between them. This CDR3 is built from 14 residues. Germline V CDR1 and CDR2: PRHDT, FYEKMQ (reference sequence). The entire variable domain, with the rest obtained from reference TRBV13 and TRBJ1-6, is as follows: AAGVIQSPRHLIKEKRETATLKCYPIPRHDTVYWYQQGPGQDPQFLISFYEKMQSDKGSIPDRFSAQQFSDYHSELNMSSLELGDSALYFCASSFEGRSSPLHFGNGTRLTVT.